The present T cell receptor beta chain was sequenced within a study of vaccination and CD4 T cells after COVID-19. This clonotype was counted a few times. Germline-derived CDR1 and CDR2 are DFQATT and SNEGSKA (reference sequence). Trimming took off 3 bases at V and 5 bases at J, with 7 bases between the two ends. The CDR3 consists of 12 residues. Each CDR3 protein gets one entry after TCRdb re-called the PCR reads with MiXCR. The repertoire has roughly 14,000 distinct CDR3 sequences, over 65% of them found once; the top ten carry 1% to 1.4%. The chain has TRBV20-1 and TRBJ2-2; no clear D. The sequence derives from a human donor who had recovered from COVID-19. The sequences come from CD4+ T cells from blood, collected after SARS-CoV-2 vaccination. CDR3 nucleotides: TGCAGTGCTAGTCTCGTGACCGGGGAGCTGTTTTTT. Protein product: CSASLVTGELFF.